This T cell receptor (beta chain) derives from a study of Graves' ophthalmopathy and Graves' hyperthyroidism. Amplified TCR beta CDR3 regions were obtained using RNA transcripts as template. HTBI primers were used in a first-round RT-PCR, which preceded a second-round multiplex PCR. TCRdb reprocessed the multiplex PCR reads via MiXCR and lists one record per CDR3 protein. The sample has over 650,000 distinct CDR3 sequences; approximately 39% are singletons. This clonotype was picked up many times. The CDR3 is 9 amino acids. V lost 5 bases and J 6 bases, leaving 4 bases between the germline ends. CDR1 and CDR2 from the germline V gene are DFQATT and SNEGSKA (reference sequence). Ophthalmopathy was moderately-to-severely active, CAS at least 3, NOSPECS at least 4, lasting under 3 months. The starting material, about 9.5 ml of fresh peripheral blood, provided the PBMCs.

The V and J genes are TRBV20-1 and TRBJ1-2; D unresolved. The sequence was collected from an adult man with Graves' ophthalmopathy. The source material was peripheral blood. The CDR3 spells CSASNGYTF. Here the CDR3 DNA reads TGCAGTGCTTCTAATGGCTACACCTTC.